A selection of T cell receptor beta chains follows, all from one sample in a study of blood T cell repertoires in COVID-19. Produced via immunoSEQ multiplex PCR; TCRdb's table is partial and in-frame only. The sample has about 200,000 clones, about 83% seen once. The source material was peripheral blood. The receptors were gathered from a woman in her sixties or seventies with active or convalescent COVID-19. Each CDR3 is given with its conserved first and last residue. D genes are given only for firm matches. The size of a clone is reported for some rows only, either as once, few or many, or as a class for expanded clones.

j_call v_call clone_size d_call cdr3_nt cdr3_aa
TRBJ1-1 TRBV7-3 . . TGTGCCAGTAGGGCGGCGGGCGCAGACACTGAAGCTTTCTTT CASRAAGADTEAFF
TRBJ1-3 TRBV28 . . TGTGCCAGCACCCTCATCGGCTCTGGAAACACCATATATTTT CASTLIGSGNTIYF
TRBJ2-2 TRBV11-2 . TRBD2 TGTGCCAGCAGCCTTCGAGGGACGGGGGGGACCGGGGAGCTGTTTTTT CASSLRGTGGTGELFF
TRBJ1-1 TRBV6-5 . . TGTGCCAGCAGTTCCGCCCAGGGTTGGGTAACTGAAGCTTTCTTT CASSSAQGWVTEAFF
TRBJ1-3 TRBV9 . . TGTGCCAGCAGCGTAGGGCTGGGGGGGTCCGGAAACACCATATATTTT CASSVGLGGSGNTIYF
TRBJ2-1 TRBV7-7 . TRBD2 TGTGCTAGCAGCCAACGAGGACTAGCGGGAGATGAGCAGTTCTTC CASSQRGLAGDEQFF
TRBJ2-5 TRBV5-6 . . TGTGCCAGCAGCTTGGGGAGGGGACAAGAGACCCAGTACTTC CASSLGRGQETQYF
TRBJ2-3 TRBV2 . . TGTGCCAGCAGCGGCACCCCGACGGGTACGCAGTATTTT CASSGTPTGTQYF
TRBJ2-1 TRBV25-1 . . TGTGCCAGCAGGGGCCGTGGACTCTCCTACAATGAGCAGTTCTTC CASRGRGLSYNEQFF
TRBJ2-7 TRBV27 . . TGTGCCAGCAGTTTTGGGCAGACCCTTTTCACCTACGAGCAGTACTTC CASSFGQTLFTYEQYF
TRBJ2-2 TRBV7-3 once . TGTGCCAGCAGCTTATTCCCCGCTAGTCGTGACACCGGGGAGCTGTTTTTT CASSLFPASRDTGELFF
TRBJ1-1 TRBV7-9 . . TGTGCCAGCAGCCCCCACGGGGGCACTGAAGCTTTCTTT CASSPHGGTEAFF
TRBJ2-7 TRBV11-2 . TRBD2 TGTGCCAGCAGCTCCTATAGCGGGAGAGTTTACGAGCAGTACTTC CASSSYSGRVYEQYF
TRBJ2-3 TRBV19 . . TGTGCCAGTAGTATTCAGGGGAGCACAGATACGCAGTATTTT CASSIQGSTDTQYF
TRBJ2-7 TRBV10-3 few TRBD1 TGTGCCATCAGTTATGGACAGGTATCCTACGAGCAGTACTTC CAISYGQVSYEQYF
TRBJ2-7 TRBV11-2 . . TGTGCCAGCAGCTTAGATGCATGGGGCAGGGGCCGTTTCTACGAGCAGTACTTC CASSLDAWGRGRFYEQYF
TRBJ2-7 TRBV6-5 . . TGTGCCAGCAAGCGGAGTAGGTCTACGGAGCAGTACTTC CASKRSRSTEQYF
TRBJ2-5 TRBV7-9 . TRBD2 TGTGCCAGCAGCCCGTTTAGCGGGAGCGGGGAGACCCAGTACTTC CASSPFSGSGETQYF
TRBJ1-3 TRBV5-1 . . TGCGCCAGCAGCTTCCCAGGGGGAAACACCATATATTTT CASSFPGGNTIYF
TRBJ2-2 TRBV2 . . TGTGCCAGCAGTCGAGGGAGCCGCACCGGGGAGCTGTTTTTT CASSRGSRTGELFF
TRBJ2-7 TRBV27 . . TGTGCCAGCAGCCTTTACGCCCAGGGTACCCCCTACGAGGAGCAGTACTTC CASSLYAQGTPYEEQYF
TRBJ2-7 TRBV19 . TRBD2 TGTGCCAGTAGTTCCGGACTAGCGGGAGGCGAGCAGTACTTC CASSSGLAGGEQYF
TRBJ2-4 TRBV28 . . TGTGCCAGCAGTTTATCCGGAGCCAAAAACATTCAGTACTTC CASSLSGAKNIQYF
TRBJ1-2 TRBV11-2 . . TGTGCCAGCAGCTTTTCTCCGGCGGATGGCTACACCTTC CASSFSPADGYTF
TRBJ2-5 TRBV5-1 . TRBD2 TGCGCCAGCAGCTTGCTAGCGGGACTAGCTGGCCCGGAGACCCAGTACTTC CASSLLAGLAGPETQYF
TRBJ2-3 TRBV7-9 . . TGTGCCAGCAGCTTAAGTGGGCAAACGCAGTATTTT CASSLSGQTQYF
TRBJ2-1 TRBV28 . TRBD1 TGTGCCAGCAGTTCGACAGGGCTTTCCTACAATGAGCAGTTCTTC CASSSTGLSYNEQFF
TRBJ1-5 TRBV6-5 . TRBD1 TGTGCCAGCAGCCGACAGGGTTTTAGCAATCAGCCCCAGCATTTT CASSRQGFSNQPQHF
TRBJ2-3 TRBV29-1 . TRBD2 TGCAGCGCCGGCCCGGGACTAGCGGGAGGCACAGATACGCAGTATTTT CSAGPGLAGGTDTQYF
TRBJ2-7 TRBV2 . TRBD2 TGTGCCAGCAGGGGAGGGCACTACGAGCAGTACTTC CASRGGHYEQYF
TRBJ1-1 TRBV20-1 . . TGCAGTGCTTATAAATCCACTGAAGCTTTCTTT CSAYKSTEAFF
TRBJ2-3 TRBV7-9 . TRBD2 TGTGCCAGCAGCTTGAGCGGGAGCAGGGCAGATACGCAGTATTTT CASSLSGSRADTQYF
TRBJ1-6 TRBV7-3 . TRBD1 TGTGCCAGCAGCTTTGGACAGGGGACAGATAATTCACCCCTCCACTTT CASSFGQGTDNSPLHF
TRBJ1-2 TRBV28 . TRBD1 TGTGCCAGCAGCGGGACAGGATTGTGGTATGGCTACACCTTC CASSGTGLWYGYTF
TRBJ1-1 TRBV19 . . TGTGCCAGTAGTGTCAACGCTGGGGCGCCGACTGAAGCTTTCTTT CASSVNAGAPTEAFF
TRBJ1-1 TRBV9 . TRBD1 TGTGCCAGCAGCAAACAGGGGACTGCTGAAGCTTTCTTT CASSKQGTAEAFF
TRBJ2-1 TRBV29-1 . TRBD2 TGCAGCGTTGATTGGGGGGGACCCCGTCGGGAGTTCTTC CSVDWGGPRREFF
TRBJ2-1 TRBV7-3 . . TGTGCCAGCAGCTTAACGCGGAACCAAAACAATGAGCAGTTCTTC CASSLTRNQNNEQFF
TRBJ2-1 TRBV6-5 . TRBD2 TGTGCCAGCAGACTTAGCGGGAGGGCCGTCGATGAGCAGTTCTTC CASRLSGRAVDEQFF
TRBJ2-3 TRBV4-1 . . TGCGCCAGCAGCCAAGGGGCCGGCAGGGGAGTTAGCACAGATACGCAGTATTTT CASSQGAGRGVSTDTQYF
TRBJ1-2 TRBV6-5 . TRBD1 TGTGCCAGCAGAAAGGACAGGACCTATGGCTACACCTTC CASRKDRTYGYTF
TRBJ1-2 TRBV30 . TRBD1 TGTGCCTGGAGTGTTCAATTCGGACAGGGAGCTGGCTACACCTTC CAWSVQFGQGAGYTF
TRBJ1-5 TRBV14 . . TGTGCCAGCAGCCCTTCACATAACCAGCCCCAGCATTTT CASSPSHNQPQHF
TRBJ2-5 TRBV5-1 . . TGCGCCAGCAGCTTGGGAGTAGGCAGTCGGAGGGAGACCCAGTACTTC CASSLGVGSRRETQYF
TRBJ2-7 TRBV14 . TRBD1 TGTGCCAGCAGCCCTCGGACAGGGAAGGTCGCCTACGAGCAGTACTTC CASSPRTGKVAYEQYF
TRBJ1-4 TRBV28 . . TGTGCCAGCAGTCCCCTACCCCCTGTAACTGAAAAACTGTTTTTT CASSPLPPVTEKLFF
TRBJ2-1 TRBV4-1 . TRBD2 TGCGCCAGCAGGGTATCTGCTAGCGGGACCTACAATGAGCAGTTCTTC CASRVSASGTYNEQFF
TRBJ2-3 TRBV5-1 . . TGCGCCAGCTCACAGGAGAGGCGGAGCACAGATACGCAGTATTTT CASSQERRSTDTQYF
TRBJ2-3 TRBV25-1 . TRBD1 TGTGCCAGCAGCCGGGACAGGGGTTCCCCAGATACGCAGTATTTT CASSRDRGSPDTQYF
TRBJ1-1 TRBV5-1 . . TGCGCCAGCAGCGTGCAACGGAGGGTGGGGCGCCGAATGAACACTGAAGCTTTCTTT CASSVQRRVGRRMNTEAFF
TRBJ1-3 TRBV11-2 many TRBD1 TGTGCCAGCGCCGCCGGACAGGGGATAAACACCATATATTTT CASAAGQGINTIYF